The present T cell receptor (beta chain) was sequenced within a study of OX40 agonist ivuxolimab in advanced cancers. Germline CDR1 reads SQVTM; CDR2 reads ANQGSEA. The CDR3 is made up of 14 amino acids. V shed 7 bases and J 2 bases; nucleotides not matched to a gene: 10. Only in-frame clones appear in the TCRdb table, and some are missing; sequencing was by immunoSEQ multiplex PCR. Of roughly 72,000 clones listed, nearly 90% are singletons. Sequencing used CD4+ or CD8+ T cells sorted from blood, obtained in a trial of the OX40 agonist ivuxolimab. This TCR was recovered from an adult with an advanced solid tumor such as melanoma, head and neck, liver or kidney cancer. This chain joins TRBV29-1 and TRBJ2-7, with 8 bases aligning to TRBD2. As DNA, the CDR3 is TGCAGCGCTGGCGGGGGGTGGGGAACCTACGAGCAGTACTTC. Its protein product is CSAGGGWGTYEQYF.